The 25 T cell receptor beta chains below were found in one sample sequenced in a study of T cells in Graves' hyperthyroidism and ophthalmopathy. Amplified TCR beta CDR3 regions came from RNA transcripts. A set of HTBI primers served as the primers for a first-round RT-PCR of the TCR CDR3. TCRdb recomputed calls from the multiplex PCR reads with MiXCR, one row per CDR3 protein. The sample lists 400,000 to 600,000 distinct CDR3 sequences; roughly 20% were seen once. The sample consisted of blood. These receptor sequences come from a man aged 18 to 29 with Graves' hyperthyroidism.

This clonotype was recorded only once. This may stem from a read error, because a much larger clone lies one nucleotide away. The conserved phenylalanine or tryptophan is not found at the CDR3 terminus, so this likely reflects a read error. This chain connects TRBV6-2 or TRBV6-3 to TRBJ2-7, with 9 nucleotides matching TRBD1. Germline V gives CDR1 MNHEY, CDR2 SVGEGT. V trimming: 6 bases; J trimming: 5 bases; junction bases outside the gene matches: 8. The CDR3 covers 14 residues. The CDR3 DNA follows: TGTGCCAGCAGCCGCCGGACAGGGGAGCACGAGCAGTACTCC. Protein: CASSRRTGEHEQYS.

The table lists this clonotype with many counts. The rearrangement joins TRBV5-1 to TRBJ2-7; no definite D call. The V gene's germline CDR1 is SGHRS and CDR2 YFSETQ. Trimming removed 1 base from V and 1 base from J, with 12 bases in between. CDR3 size: 15 residues. As DNA, the CDR3 is TGCGCCAGCAGCTTGTTACGGTTAGTTTCCTACGAGCAGTACTTC. Translated: CASSLLRLVSYEQYF. The full variable domain, completed using reference TRBV5-1 and TRBJ2-7, is KAGVTQTPRYLIKTRGQQVTLSCSPISGHRSVSWYQQTPGQGLQFLFEYFSETQRNKGNFPGRFSGRQFSNSRSEMNVSTLELGDSALYLCASSLLRLVSYEQYFGPGTRLTVT.

The CDR3 here is CATSDAGTYTGELFF. CDR3 sequence (DNA): TGTGCCACCAGTGATGCGGGGACTTACACCGGGGAGCTGTTTTTT. The chain employs TRBV24-1 and TRBJ2-2, with D possibly matching TRBD2 (6 bases). The CDR3 has 15 amino acids. Trimming pared 3 bases from V and 3 bases from J, leaving 10 bases between. CDR1 and CDR2 from the germline V gene are KGHDR and SFDVKD.

This clonotype showed up just a few times. The genes are TRBV11-3 and TRBJ2-7; D is uncertain. From germline, CDR1 is SGHNT and CDR2 YENEEA. Trimming took 5 bases from V and 3 from J, leaving 14 bases between them. The CDR3 is 14 residues long. The DNA of the CDR3 is TGTGCCAGCAGCCCGACTTGGCAGAGCTACGAGCAGTACTTC. Residues: CASSPTWQSYEQYF.

In this sample, this clonotype turned up once. V gene TRBV28 combines with J gene TRBJ2-7; the match to TRBD1 covers 7 bases. The CDR3 extends over 14 amino acids. Germline CDR1 reads MDHEN; CDR2 reads SYDVKM. V trimming: 6 bases; J trimming: 4 bases; junction bases outside the gene matches: 9. Here the CDR3 reads CASRSGTEVYEQYF. CDR3 DNA sequence: TGTGCCAGCAGATCCGGGACAGAGGTTTACGAGCAGTACTTC.

J is TRBJ2-7 and V is TRBV20-1; D is perhaps TRBD1 (5 bases). Trimming cost V 0 bases and J 2 bases, with 8 bases left between them. Germline loops: CDR1 DFQATT, CDR2 SNEGSKA (reference sequence). The CDR3 sequence is 13 residues long. The CDR3 here is CSAREYRTYEQYF. In DNA, the CDR3 is TGCAGTGCTAGAGAGTACAGGACCTACGAGCAGTACTTC.

V gene TRBV2 combines with J gene TRBJ2-7; 7 bases are a match to TRBD1. Germline V gene lookup returns CDR1 SNHLY and CDR2 FYNNEI. J gave up 4 bases and V 3 bases, and 3 bases lay outside the gene matches. This CDR3 region has 13 residues. The CDR3 coding sequence is TGTGCCAGCAGTGACGACAGGGAGTACGAGCAGTACTTC. Its translation: CASSDDREYEQYF.

This clonotype was seen at least ten times. The V gene is TRBV7-3, the J gene TRBJ1-5, with TRBD1 identical over 8 bases. Trimming at V came to 5 bases and at J to 4 bases, leaving 10 bases not matched to a gene. Germline lookup yields CDR1 SGHTA and CDR2 FQGTGA. This CDR3 is 16 amino acids long. The DNA of the CDR3 is TGTGCCAGCAGCCCTCAGTCCGGGACAGGAAATCAGCCCCAGCATTTT. As protein: CASSPQSGTGNQPQHF.

This clonotype was seen many times. The chain couples TRBV28 to TRBJ2-5, with a tentative D call TRBD2 (5 bases). The CDR3 is made up of 18 amino acids. Germline CDR1 is MDHEN and CDR2 is SYDVKM. Trimming removed 3 bases at V and 1 base at J, with 21 bases between. The CDR3 protein is CASSLEANFDPSQETQYF. In nucleotides, the CDR3 is TGTGCCAGCAGTTTGGAGGCGAACTTTGATCCCAGCCAAGAGACCCAGTACTTC.

In this sample, this clonotype turned up many times. The rearrangement joins TRBV15 to TRBJ2-7, with 8 bases aligning to TRBD1. Germline V gene lookup returns CDR1 LNHNV and CDR2 YYDKDF (reference sequence). The CDR3 length is 15 residues. V dropped 5 bases and J dropped 2; count of bases not matched to a gene: 8. The CDR3 DNA reads as TGTGCCACCAGCCCAGGGACAGGAGGCACCTACGAGCAGTACTTC. Amino acids: CATSPGTGGTYEQYF.

The gene calls are TRBV28 and TRBJ2-5; D is unresolved. The germline V and J ends were trimmed by 3 bases and 5 bases, with 19 bases remaining between them. The CDR3 is 16 residues long. Germline V lookup: CDR1 MDHEN, CDR2 SYDVKM. This CDR3 is CASSLSDGLLRETQYF. CDR3 nucleotide sequence: TGTGCCAGCAGTTTGTCGGATGGCCTCCTCCGGGAGACCCAGTACTTC.

There are many counts of this clonotype. The gene calls are TRBV27 and TRBJ1-2; D possibly corresponds to TRBD1 (6 bases). Germline CDR1 is MNHEY and CDR2 is SMNVEV (reference sequence). CDR3 size: 13 residues. Trimming stripped 6 bases from V and 4 bases from J, with 12 bases between. The CDR3 DNA reads as TGTGCCAGCAGCCGGGGACACCGCTATGGCTACACCTTC. Amino acids: CASSRGHRYGYTF.

This clonotype was detected a few times. V gene TRBV30 combines with J gene TRBJ1-2; D possibly corresponds to TRBD1 (6 bases). CDR1 is GTSNPN, CDR2 SVGIG, per germline (reference sequence). Deletions cut 4 bases from V and 11 bases from J, with 14 bases between. The length of the CDR3 is 11 residues. The CDR3 nucleotides read TGTGCCTGGATTAGGACAGAAACTTACACCTTC. As protein: CAWIRTETYTF.

The rearrangement joins TRBV7-9 to TRBJ2-7; possibly TRBD2 for D (7 bases). The CDR3 sequence is 14 residues long. Germline CDR1 and CDR2: SEHNR and FQNEAQ (reference sequence). Trimming removed 5 bases from V and 3 bases from J, with 14 bases in between. The CDR3 nucleotides are TGTGCCAGCAGCCGTCAAGGGGGGGACTACGAGCAGTACTTC. Its protein is CASSRQGGDYEQYF.

This clonotype was counted ten times or more. The genes are TRBV28 and TRBJ2-5; the D gene is possibly TRBD1 (7 bases). Germline loops: CDR1 MDHEN, CDR2 SYDVKM. V lost 6 bases, J lost 4 bases, and 18 bases lay in between. The CDR3 contains 15 residues. In DNA, the CDR3 is TGTGCCAGCAGCTCAGGCGGAGGGGGCACAGAGACCCAGTACTTC. Its protein is CASSSGGGGTETQYF.

Note on this clonotype: This may be a read error, as it is one base from a much larger clone. The CDR3 end shows no conserved phenylalanine or tryptophan, and so a read error is likely. The chain joins TRBV19 to TRBJ1-5, with TRBD1 identical over 9 bases. Per germline, CDR1 LNHDA and CDR2 SQIVND (reference sequence). This CDR3 spans 15 amino acids. After removal of 8 bases from V and 0 bases from J, the junction contained 5 bases not matched to a gene. This chain's CDR3 is CASRTGGRSNQPQHL. The DNA of the CDR3 is TGTGCCAGTCGAACAGGGGGCCGTAGCAATCAGCCCCAGCATTTG.

In its sample, this clonotype was seen many times. This rearrangement joins TRBV6-1 to TRBJ1-1, with unresolved D. The CDR3 length is 14 residues. The V end was cut by 6 bases, the J end by 0 bases, with 11 bases between. The germline gives CDR1 MNHNS, CDR2 SASEGT. The DNA of the CDR3 is TGTGCCAGCAGGAAGGAGACGGTGAACACTGAAGCTTTCTTT. Its translation is CASRKETVNTEAFF.

Turning to this clonotype: A much larger clone differs by one base, so this may be a read error. Likely a read error: the CDR3 ends without its conserved phenylalanine or tryptophan. The gene calls are TRBV12-3 or TRBV12-4 and TRBJ1-3; the match to TRBD1 covers 7 bases. The CDR3 has 13 residues. The J segment lost 3 bases and the V segment lost 7 bases, leaving 3 bases of the junction unmatched. CDR3 nucleotide sequence: TGTGCCAGCAAACAGGGGAATGGAAACACCATATATTTG. It encodes CASKQGNGNTIYL.

This clonotype is a singleton in its sample. This may be a read error, as it is one base from a much larger clone. The rearrangement uses TRBV20-1 and TRBJ2-7; D is tentatively TRBD1 or TRBD2 (6 bases each). Deletions cut 0 bases from V and 7 bases from J, with 19 bases between. CDR3 length: 15 amino acids. The germline V gene encodes CDR1 DFQATT and CDR2 SNEGSKA (reference sequence). The CDR3 region has the DNA TGCAGTGCTAGAGATGCCGGGACACGGGGGCGTGAGCAGTACTTC. Encoded protein: CSARDAGTRGREQYF.

The CDR3 loop reads CASSLGPGGNTIYF. DNA of the CDR3: TGTGCCAGCAGTTTGGGCCCGGGAGGAAACACCATATATTTT. V and J are TRBV12-3 or TRBV12-4 and TRBJ1-3; D uncertain. The V end lost 3 bases, the J end lost 4 bases, and 10 bases lay between the germline ends. This CDR3 spans 14 amino acids.

This clonotype was recorded at least ten times. The gene calls are TRBV6-2 or TRBV6-3 and TRBJ2-5; TRBD2 is a possible D gene (5 bases). V lost 2 bases and J 2 bases, leaving 18 bases between the germline ends. This CDR3 region has 17 residues. In germline, CDR1 is MNHEY, CDR2 SVGEGT. CDR3 residues: CASSYRSRGLPQETQYF. The CDR3 nucleotides are TGTGCCAGCAGTTACCGGTCCCGAGGACTTCCTCAAGAGACCCAGTACTTC.

This clonotype has a count of ten or more. V and J are TRBV12-3 or TRBV12-4 and TRBJ2-5; possibly TRBD2 for D (5 bases). This CDR3 contains 12 residues. V gave up 6 bases and J gave up 0 bases, with 5 bases separating them. Here the CDR3 reads CASREDQETQYF. The CDR3 region has the DNA TGTGCCAGCAGGGAGGACCAAGAGACCCAGTACTTC.

The rearrangement uses TRBV20-1 and TRBJ2-7; perhaps TRBD1 as D (5 bases). Germline lookup yields CDR1 DFQATT and CDR2 SNEGSKA (reference sequence). The CDR3 sequence is 12 residues long. The V and J ends lost 6 bases and 10 bases respectively, with 19 bases between them. CDR3 in amino acids: CSARPQEPDQYF. CDR3 nucleotide sequence: TGCAGTGCCAGGCCACAGGAACCCGACCAGTACTTC.

This clonotype was picked up a small number of times. The chain recombines TRBV7-8 with TRBJ1-5; TRBD1 might be the D (5 bases). V was cut by 3 bases and J by 0 bases, with 9 bases left in between. Germline V CDR1 and CDR2: SGHVS, FQNEAQ. The CDR3 has 15 amino acids. CDR3 protein: CASSFLDSSNQPQHF. DNA of the CDR3: TGTGCCAGCAGCTTTTTAGACAGTAGCAATCAGCCCCAGCATTTT.

The V call is TRBV7-9, the J call TRBJ1-2; 7 positions agree with TRBD1. The CDR3 is 15 residues long. Per the germline V gene, CDR1 is SEHNR and CDR2 is FQNEAQ (reference sequence). V shed 1 base and J 6 bases; nucleotides not matched to a gene: 8. The CDR3: CASSLGTGDSNGYTF. CDR3 bases: TGTGCCAGCAGCTTAGGAACAGGGGATAGCAATGGCTACACCTTC.